The present T cell receptor (beta chain) was sequenced within a study of cytomegalovirus exposure and HLA in healthy donors. Concerning this clone: Its antigen is unknown.

Study outcomes and limitations: Rarity held for most TCR sequences, but there were some public TCRs that occurred in many donors. Cytomegalovirus status, reportedly, was diagnosed with high specificity and sensitivity by the classifier. The TCR clusters that emerged in the first cohort tended, a later analysis found, to co-occur in the 120 or so validation repertoires.

Per the germline V gene, CDR1 is SGHRS and CDR2 is YFSETQ. Losses at the gene ends were 4 bases for V and 1 base for J; bases not matched to a gene: 6. CDR3 length: 15 amino acids. This table comes from immunoSEQ multiplex PCR, and its TCRdb copy is limited to in-frame clones, with some not included. The data show 150,000 to 200,000 clones, 70% to 90% seen once. The genes are TRBV5-1 and TRBJ1-1; 8 bases agree with TRBD1. Sequences were obtained from PBMCs. This clonotype was obtained from a man under 40 in good health and CMV-seropositive. DNA of the CDR3: TGCGCCAGCAGCGACCAGGGGGCGGAGAACACTGAAGCTTTCTTT. Translating gives CASSDQGAENTEAFF.